The 12 T cell receptor beta chains given below trace back to one sample, sequenced in a study of cytomegalovirus exposure and HLA in healthy donors (TCRdb year 2017). The receptor library was made with the immunoSEQ multiplex PCR assay. For the multiplex PCR, a mixture combining 60 forward primers for TCR Vbeta segments and 13 reverse primers for TCR Jbeta segments was used. TCRdb mirrors the immuneACCESS table, restricted to in-frame sequences. Some clones are absent from its copies; in checked studies, under half trace to an unresolved V gene, and the reason for the others is unknown. Within this sample are about 150,000 clones, with about three quarters of them counted one time only. 4% of the sample is in the top ten clones. Sequenced input: PBMCs. Receptor source: a woman aged 40 to 50 in good health and CMV-seronegative.

This clone was observed once. The chain joins TRBV4-1 to TRBJ1-5; 7 bases match TRBD1. The CDR3 length is 16 residues. Germline CDR1 and CDR2: MGHRA and YSYEKL. V shed 3 bases and J 1 base; nucleotides not matched to a gene: 6. The DNA of the CDR3 is TGCGCCAGCAGCCAGTTCCCGACAGGGAGCAATCAGCCCCAGCATTTT. Amino acid sequence: CASSQFPTGSNQPQHF.

The V gene is TRBV11-2, the J gene TRBJ2-2, with no clear D. CDR3 length equals 15 residues. V lost 0 bases and J 1 base, leaving 6 bases between the germline ends. Germline assignment: CDR1 SGHAT and CDR2 FQNNGV. CDR3 protein: CASSLDNRNTGELFF. CDR3 in DNA: TGTGCCAGCAGCTTAGATAACAGGAACACCGGGGAGCTGTTTTTT.

The chain employs TRBV2 and TRBJ2-2; 10 bases fit TRBD1. There are 16 residues in the CDR3. Germline assignment: CDR1 SNHLY and CDR2 FYNNEI. With V trimmed by 4 bases and J by 4 bases, 6 bases remained unmatched. CDR3 nucleotide sequence: TGTGCCAGCAGTGGACAGGGGGCGAGAACCACCGGGGAGCTGTTTTTT. This sequence encodes CASSGQGARTTGELFF.

Only a few counts were recorded for this clone. The chain has TRBV7-9 and TRBJ2-1, with 10 bases fitting TRBD1. The V gene's germline CDR1 is SEHNR and CDR2 FQNEAQ (reference sequence). The V and J ends lost 6 bases and 0 bases, in that order; junction bases with no gene match: 11. The CDR3 has 18 amino acids. In DNA form, the CDR3 reads TGTGCCAGCAGGGTCCCGGGACAGGGGTCTGGCTCCTACAATGAGCAGTTCTTC. Translation gives CASRVPGQGSGSYNEQFF.

The chain links TRBV21-1 to TRBJ2-3; the table's D call TRBD1 went unverified against the DNA. TRBV21-1 is a listed pseudogene. CDR3 length: 17 residues. CDR3 amino acids: CASSKSIPRDRPRFKYF. Here the CDR3 DNA reads TGTGCCAGCAGCAAGAGCATCCCCCGCGACAGGCCCCGTTTTAAGTATTTT.

V is TRBV29-1 and J is TRBJ1-2, with unresolved D. This CDR3 has 13 residues. V lost 4 bases, J lost 4 bases, and 13 bases lay in between. CDR1 and CDR2 from the germline V gene are SQVTM and ANQGSEA. CDR3 sequence reads: CSVGGGQSYGYTF. DNA of the CDR3: TGCAGCGTTGGTGGTGGGCAAAGCTATGGCTACACCTTC.

This rearrangement joins TRBV19 to TRBJ2-3; maybe TRBD1 (6 bases). The CDR3 has 16 residues. The V end was cut by 5 bases, the J end by 3 bases, with 18 bases between. CDR1 LNHDA and CDR2 SQIVND come from the germline V gene (reference sequence). CDR3 DNA: TGTGCCAGTAGTGCGACAGGACGACCCTCGACAGATACGCAGTATTTT. It yields the protein CASSATGRPSTDTQYF.

The chain carries TRBV5-1 and TRBJ2-1; 8 bases map to TRBD2. The germline V gene encodes CDR1 SGHRS and CDR2 YFSETQ. The ends lost 4 bases at V and 7 bases at J; junction bases unmatched: 13. This CDR3 has 16 residues. The CDR3 DNA is TGCGCCAGCAGCCCGGGGGGAGCGGGGGTAGTGAATGAGCAGTTCTTC. It is translated as CASSPGGAGVVNEQFF. Combining the CDR3 with reference TRBV5-1 and TRBJ2-1 gives the whole variable domain KAGVTQTPRYLIKTRGQQVTLSCSPISGHRSVSWYQQTPGQGLQFLFEYFSETQRNKGNFPGRFSGRQFSNSRSEMNVSTLELGDSALYLCASSPGGAGVVNEQFFGPGTRLTVL.

The chain combines TRBV5-6 with TRBJ1-2, with D perhaps matching TRBD1 (5 bases). The V end lost 0 bases, the J end lost 3 bases, and 12 bases lay between the germline ends. The CDR3 is 15 residues long. In germline, CDR1 is SGHDT, CDR2 YYEEEE. DNA for the CDR3: TGTGCCAGCAGCTTGGATATCTCGGGGGACTATGGCTACACCTTC. Translating it yields CASSLDISGDYGYTF. Complete variable domain (other parts from reference TRBV5-6 and TRBJ1-2): DAGVTQSPTHLIKTRGQQVTLRCSPKSGHDTVSWYQQALGQGPQFIFQYYEEEERQRGNFPDRFSGHQFPNYSSELNVNALLLGDSALYLCASSLDISGDYGYTFGSGTRLTVV.

J is TRBJ1-4 and V is TRBV28; 9 positions agree with TRBD1. Looked up from germline, CDR1 is MDHEN and CDR2 is SYDVKM. V trimming: 3 bases; J trimming: 4 bases; junction bases outside the gene matches: 3. This CDR3 comprises 15 residues. The CDR3 nucleotides are TGTGCCAGCAGTTTCCGGGACAGGGATAATGAAAAACTGTTTTTT. This codes for CASSFRDRDNEKLFF. Based on the CDR3 plus reference TRBV28 and TRBJ1-4, the full variable domain is DVKVTQSSRYLVKRTGEKVFLECVQDMDHENMFWYRQDPGLGLRLIYFSYDVKMKEKGDIPEGYSVSREKKERFSLILESASTNQTSMYLCASSFRDRDNEKLFFGSGTQLSVL.

The CDR3 nucleotides read TGTGCCAGCAGTTTAGTCGATGGGACTACCCTATACTTC. This codes for CASSLVDGTTLYF. This sequence joins TRBV28 and TRBJ2-7; 7 bases are shared with TRBD2. Trimming at V came to 2 bases and at J to 13 bases, leaving 11 bases not matched to a gene. This CDR3 contains 13 residues. Looked up from germline, CDR1 is MDHEN and CDR2 is SYDVKM.

The V gene is TRBV18, the J gene TRBJ2-7; D not certain. The CDR3 is 14 amino acids. From germline, CDR1 is KGHSH and CDR2 LQKENI. The V end was cut by 3 bases, the J end by 0 bases, with 9 bases between. The CDR3 coding sequence is TGTGCCAGCTCACCTTTTGGAGACTCCTACGAGCAGTACTTC. It encodes CASSPFGDSYEQYF.